This is a list of T cell receptor beta chains from one sample in a study of T cells in Graves' hyperthyroidism and ophthalmopathy. Each CDR3 protein is one row after TCRdb ran MiXCR on the multiplex PCR reads. The sample yields around 350,000 distinct CDR3 sequences, approximately 19% seen once. Input material: blood. These receptors all come from a woman aged 18 to 35 with Graves' hyperthyroidism. Each CDR3 is given without its conserved first and last residue.

>TRBV6-1|TRBJ2-3
ASSEMLSDTQY
>TRBV27|TRBJ2-4
ASSGRPQWGIQY
>TRBV7-9|TRBJ1-2
ASSLFSGVVT
>TRBV2|TRBJ1-5
ASSGTGLAQPQH
>TRBV19|TRBJ1-1
ASRDKQGAILEDTEAF
>TRBV29-1|TRBJ1-2
SVEGGTDRGYT
>TRBV2|TRBJ1-2
ASSDGTAFVYGYT
>TRBV11-2|TRBJ1-2
ASSRPGQGRGGYT
>TRBV18|TRBJ1-1
ASSPMGRGTEAF
>TRBV2|TRBJ1-1
ASSEGWTSGTEAF
>TRBV7-2|TRBJ2-2
ASSLGRVAGELF
>TRBV2|TRBJ2-2
ASSGGLTNTGELF
>TRBV6-5|TRBJ1-3
ASSSQGSGNTIY
>TRBV9|TRBJ1-1
ASSVQGYTEAF
>TRBV7-9|TRBJ1-5
ASSLATPQPQH
>TRBV20-1|TRBJ2-5
SAKRWPGPHQETQY
>TRBV6-1|TRBJ2-7
ASSKGLAGEYEQY
>TRBV29-1|TRBJ1-2
SVGGQITYGYT
>TRBV9|TRBJ1-1
ASSAPIDRPNTEAF
>TRBV18|TRBJ1-3
ASSPPDFFSGNTIY
>TRBV6-1|TRBJ1-1
ASRDTEAF
>TRBV3-1|TRBJ1-1
ASSQDQVRGTEAF
>TRBV7-6|TRBJ1-3
ASSLALGSSGNTIY
>TRBV7-3|TRBJ2-2
ASSKWTSGELF
>TRBV5-1|TRBJ2-7
ASSLGQGRIYEQY
>TRBV19|TRBJ1-2
ASIPGPANYGCT
>TRBV27|TRBJ1-5
ASRNANRGRGSPQH
>TRBV6-1|TRBJ2-7
ASSEDVSYEQY
>TRBV6-1|TRBJ1-1
ASSRDTNTEAF
>TRBV6-1|TRBJ2-7
ASWWGQGAYEQY
>TRBV4-1|TRBJ2-5
ASSQDPQQETQY
>TRBV6-5|TRBJ1-3
ASSSREGAGNTIY
>TRBV12-3/TRBV12-4|TRBJ1-2
ASSLQGPGGYT
>TRBV20-1|TRBJ2-7
SASAHTYEQY
>TRBV7-9|TRBJ2-5
ASSVHGQETQY
>TRBV6-1|TRBJ1-1
ASSEVGATEAF
>TRBV6-5|TRBJ1-5
ASSYPIIGQPQH
>TRBV6-5|TRBJ2-2
ASSSTRFWDTGELF
>TRBV6-1|TRBJ1-2
ASRPPGQGMGGYT
>TRBV29-1|TRBJ2-2
SVERATGELF
>TRBV7-8|TRBJ2-7
ASSLRQSGEQY